This T cell receptor beta chain was recovered during a study of blood T cell repertoires in COVID-19. Study overall: The United States, Italy and Spain supplied acute and convalescent COVID-19 samples. Nucleic acid was either cDNA or gDNA, and it came from T cells, B-cell-depleted T cells, or PBMCs.

CDR3 length equals 17 residues. From germline, CDR1 is MGHRA and CDR2 YSYEKL. The V gene lost 1 base and the J gene lost 3 bases, with 18 bases spanning the gap. In the original workflow: Scientists estimated how many nucleated cells there were by amplifying reference gene primers. Some clones are missing from TCRdb's copy, which holds only in-frame ones; the method was immunoSEQ multiplex PCR. V and J calls and clone size are given by that table; D and trimming were obtained from the DNA. The sample records over 200,000 clones, over 75% being singletons. The chain joins TRBV4-1 to TRBJ1-2; perhaps TRBD1 as D (5 bases). Sequencing input: peripheral blood. This TCR was sampled from a man between 35 and 55 years old with active or convalescent COVID-19. Here the CDR3 reads CASSQVTIYGADYGYTF. The CDR3 DNA reads as TGCGCCAGCAGCCAAGTTACTATCTATGGGGCGGACTATGGCTACACCTTC.